The clone carrying this T cell receptor (beta chain) was counted ten times or more. The data belong to a study of metastatic and nonmetastatic thyroid tumors. Thyroid surgery took place with no prior treatment in any patient. TCRdb recomputed clones from the PCR reads via MiXCR. The table includes tens of thousands of clones, approximately 17% detected once. The clonotype originates from a female donor with papillary thyroid cancer or a benign thyroid nodule (not recorded which). Some clones in this sample may be carry-over from other donors' samples. Sequenced input: blood.

CDR3 in DNA: TGCAGTGCGACAGGGGGTCAGCCCCAGCATTTT. Its protein product is CSATGGQPQHF. The chain has TRBV20-1 and TRBJ1-5; 9 bases map to TRBD1. The CDR3 has 11 residues. V lost 6 bases and J lost 6; bases outside the gene matches: 0. From germline, CDR1 is DFQATT and CDR2 SNEGSKA (reference sequence).